The next 4 T cell receptor beta chains were all read from a single sample in a study of shared clonotypes between healthy human individuals. Assay: immunoSEQ multiplex PCR; the TCRdb copy retains only in-frame clones and omits some. The sample lists approximately 1,500,000 clones; roughly 95% were seen once. The sample comprised naive CD4+ T cells sorted from blood. Subset specified: CD45RA+ positively selected. These receptor sequences come from a man younger than 40 in good health.

V gene TRBV30 combines with J gene TRBJ2-7, with D possibly being TRBD2 (6 bases). CDR1 is GTSNPN, CDR2 SVGIG, per germline (reference sequence). This CDR3 has 11 residues. The V and J ends lost 2 bases and 6 bases respectively, with 8 bases between them. CDR3 DNA sequence: TGTGCCTGGAGTCAGGGAGGCGAGCAGTACTTC. As protein: CAWSQGGEQYF.

This rearrangement joins TRBV7-2 to TRBJ1-5; D is perhaps TRBD1 (6 bases). Germline V gene sequence: CDR1 SGHTA, CDR2 FQGNSA. Trimming took off 3 bases at V and 3 bases at J, with 18 bases between the two ends. The CDR3 is made up of 17 amino acids. The CDR3 nucleotides read TGTGCCAGCAGCTTCGAAGACAGGCAGTTCCTCAATCAGCCCCAGCATTTT. Its protein product is CASSFEDRQFLNQPQHF.

CDR3 residues: CARTGSSYNEQFF. The DNA for the CDR3 is TGTGCCAGGACAGGGAGCTCCTACAATGAGCAGTTCTTC. The chain uses TRBV7-2 and TRBJ2-1; 7 bases are shared with TRBD1. V lost 9 bases, J lost 0 bases, and 2 bases stayed unmatched. Per germline, CDR1 SGHTA and CDR2 FQGNSA. This CDR3 is 13 amino acids long.

The rearrangement links TRBV19 to TRBJ1-1; no clear D gene. Trimming pared 5 bases from V and 1 base from J, leaving 11 bases between. This CDR3 has 14 residues. CDR1 is LNHDA, CDR2 SQIVND, per germline (reference sequence). The CDR3: CASSPAGPNTEAFF. The CDR3 region has the DNA TGTGCCAGTAGTCCTGCAGGCCCGAACACTGAAGCTTTCTTT.